Sequencing of this TCR beta chain was carried out in a study of CD8+ T cells in alopecia areata. Turning to the study itself: Treated patients were dosed with oral tofacitinib, taking 5 to 10 mg twice daily.

The treatment is: oral pan-JAK inhibitor, 5-10 mg twice daily. It was cDNA, reverse transcribed from extracted RNA, that served as the sequencing template. The repertoire was sequenced with immunoSEQ multiplex PCR; TCRdb's copy has only in-frame clones and lacks some. The top ten clones hold roughly 1.5% of a sample with about 220,000 clones, more than 45% of them seen once. The sample in question was CD4+ T cells sorted from blood, obtained at week 4, from a patient treated with tofacitinib. This TCR came from a human donor with alopecia areata.

CDR3 loop: CASSPTTRDRVYYGYTF. The CDR3 coding sequence is TGTGCCAGTAGTCCTACCACCCGGGACAGGGTCTACTATGGCTACACCTTC. V and J are TRBV19 and TRBJ1-2; the match to TRBD1 covers 9 bases. Looked up from germline, CDR1 is LNHDA and CDR2 is SQIVND (reference sequence). This CDR3 is built from 17 residues. Trimming at V came to 5 bases and at J to 3 bases, leaving 13 bases not matched to a gene.